The 17 T cell receptor beta chains reported below all come from one sample, sequenced in a study of cytotoxic CD8 clonotypes in ibrutinib-treated CLL. Clones were read by immunoSEQ multiplex PCR, and TCRdb kept only the in-frame ones, dropping some. The table includes around 70,000 clones, 70% to 90% detected once. Source: PBMCs, taken after 24 months of ibrutinib treatment. These receptors originate from a human donor with chronic lymphocytic leukemia.

The rearrangement uses TRBV18 and TRBJ2-6; weak D call: TRBD1 (6 bases). Germline CDR1 and CDR2: KGHSH and LQKENI. Trimming took off 5 bases at V and 4 bases at J, with 15 bases between the two ends. The CDR3 consists of 16 residues. The CDR3 DNA reads TGTGCCAGCTCAGCATTTAGGGGGACCGGGGCCAACGTCCTGACTTTC. Its translation: CASSAFRGTGANVLTF. Based on the CDR3 plus reference TRBV18 and TRBJ2-6, the full variable domain is NAGVMQNPRHLVRRRGQEARLRCSPMKGHSHVYWYRQLPEEGLKFMVYLQKENIIDESGMPKERFSAEFPKEGPSILRIQQVVRGDSAAYFCASSAFRGTGANVLTFGAGSRLTVL.

The V call is TRBV6-6, the J call TRBJ1-5, with D unresolved. Trimming pared 6 bases from V and 0 bases from J, leaving 9 bases between. Germline V gene lookup returns CDR1 MNHNY and CDR2 SVGAGI (reference sequence). CDR3 length: 14 amino acids. The CDR3, as DNA: TGTGCCAGCAGCAAAACCTATAGCAATCAGCCCCAGCATTTT. This sequence encodes CASSKTYSNQPQHF.

This clone was seen once. V usage is TRBV6-5 and J usage is TRBJ1-2; D ambiguous. Trimming took off 2 bases at V and 4 bases at J, with 5 bases between the two ends. Per the germline V gene, CDR1 is MNHEY and CDR2 is SVGAGI. This CDR3 region has 12 residues. CDR3 residues: CASSYLAYGYTF. The CDR3, as DNA: TGTGCCAGCAGTTACCTAGCCTATGGCTACACCTTC.

The J gene is TRBJ2-7, the V gene TRBV10-3; D could derive from TRBD1 or TRBD2 (5 bases each). In germline, CDR1 is ENHRY, CDR2 SYGVKD. V lost 10 bases to trimming and J lost 7 bases, with 20 bases between them. CDR3 length: 13 amino acids. CDR3 sequence reads: CATAPKGSMEQYF. CDR3 nucleotide sequence: TGTGCCACCGCCCCCAAGGGGAGTATGGAGCAGTACTTC.

The chain is built from TRBV9 and TRBJ2-1; 9 bases agree with TRBD2. Trimming cost V 2 bases and J 8 bases; bases outside gene matches: 8. The germline gives CDR1 SGDLS, CDR2 YYNGEE. The CDR3 has 15 residues. DNA for the CDR3: TGTGCCAGCAGCGTGCGGGAGGGCCGTGGGGATGAGCAGTTCTTC. Amino acids: CASSVREGRGDEQFF. The entire variable domain, with the rest obtained from reference TRBV9 and TRBJ2-1, is as follows: DSGVTQTPKHLITATGQRVTLRCSPRSGDLSVYWYQQSLDQGLQFLIQYYNGEERAKGNILERFSAQQFPDLHSELNLSSLELGDSALYFCASSVREGRGDEQFFGPGTRLTVL.

This rearrangement joins TRBV30 to TRBJ1-1, with a tentative D call TRBD1 (6 bases). This CDR3 is built from 15 residues. In germline, CDR1 is GTSNPN, CDR2 SVGIG (reference sequence). The ends were cut back, 4 bases at V and 0 bases at J, with 15 bases in the middle. CDR3: CAWNVPTGMNTEAFF. In DNA form, the CDR3 reads TGTGCCTGGAATGTACCGACAGGCATGAACACTGAAGCTTTCTTT. Full variable domain (outside the CDR3, taken from reference TRBV30 and TRBJ1-1): SQTIHQWPATLVQPVGSPLSLECTVEGTSNPNLYWYRQAAGRGLQLLFYSVGIGQISSEVPQNLSASRPQDRQFILSSKKLLLSDSGFYLCAWNVPTGMNTEAFFGQGTRLTVV.

The chain employs TRBV18 and TRBJ1-5; no firm D call. The CDR3 spans 12 residues. Germline loops: CDR1 KGHSH, CDR2 LQKENI. Trimming left V 1 base short and J 4 bases short, with 2 bases between. CDR3 sequence reads: CASSPRNQPQHF. The CDR3 nucleotides are TGTGCCAGCTCACCACGGAATCAGCCCCAGCATTTT.

V and J are TRBV5-1 and TRBJ2-3, with 7 bases aligning to TRBD1. The length of the CDR3 is 15 residues. Unmatched junction bases numbered 5, after V lost 4 bases and J lost 0 bases. The germline V gene has CDR1 SGHRS and CDR2 YFSETQ. CDR3 in amino acids: CASSKGGASTDTQYF. The CDR3, as DNA: TGCGCCAGCAGCAAAGGGGGCGCGAGCACAGATACGCAGTATTTT.

The chain has TRBV4-1 and TRBJ2-7, with 8 bases lining up with TRBD2. CDR3 length: 16 amino acids. V shed 4 bases and J 2 bases; nucleotides not matched to a gene: 10. Germline values: CDR1 MGHRA, CDR2 YSYEKL. The CDR3 DNA reads as TGCGCCAGCAGCCTCGTGGGAGCGGGAGTTACCTACGAGCAGTACTTC. Its translation: CASSLVGAGVTYEQYF.

CDR3 residues: CASSSTSGSSEQYF. CDR3 nucleotides: TGCGCCAGCAGCTCGACTAGCGGGAGTAGCGAGCAGTACTTC. The rearrangement links TRBV5-1 to TRBJ2-7; 12 nucleotides line up with TRBD2. Germline CDR1 SGHRS, CDR2 YFSETQ. CDR3 length equals 14 residues. V lost 3 bases and J lost 6; bases outside the gene matches: 4.

The rearrangement links TRBV7-2 to TRBJ2-1; D is unclear. In germline, CDR1 is SGHTA, CDR2 FQGNSA. This CDR3 region has 10 residues. V was trimmed by 5 bases and J by 6 bases, leaving 2 bases between them. CDR3 coding DNA: TGTGCCAGCAGCATCAATGAGCAGTTCTTC. Translating it yields CASSINEQFF.

The V call is TRBV15, the J call TRBJ2-5; D perhaps matches TRBD1 (5 bases). The V end lost 1 base, the J end lost 3 bases, and 12 bases lay between the germline ends. This CDR3 is 15 amino acids long. The V gene's germline CDR1 is LNHNV and CDR2 YYDKDF (reference sequence). This CDR3 reads CATSRGRVSEETQYF. DNA of the CDR3: TGTGCCACCAGCAGAGGCAGGGTTAGTGAAGAGACCCAGTACTTC.

The gene calls are TRBV10-3 and TRBJ1-5; D is unclear. The CDR3 is 13 residues long. The V gene's germline CDR1 is ENHRY and CDR2 SYGVKD. The ends were cut back, 4 bases at V and 5 bases at J, with 9 bases in the middle. Written as DNA, the CDR3 is TGTGCCATCAGTGGCCAGGAAGATCAGCCCCAGCATTTT. Residues: CAISGQEDQPQHF.

The chain recombines TRBV14 with TRBJ1-2; no definite D call. Trimming took 5 bases from V and 4 from J, leaving 11 bases between them. The CDR3 contains 13 residues. CDR1 SGHDN and CDR2 FVKESK come from the germline V gene. CDR3 in DNA: TGTGCCAGCAGCACCGGGCCTCGCTATGGCTACACCTTC. Protein sequence: CASSTGPRYGYTF. The full variable domain, completed using reference TRBV14 and TRBJ1-2, is EAGVTQFPSHSVIEKGQTVTLRCDPISGHDNLYWYRRVMGKEIKFLLHFVKESKQDESGMPNNRFLAERTGGTYSTLKVQPAELEDSGVYFCASSTGPRYGYTFGSGTRLTVV.

This clone was found once. The chain has TRBV11-2 and TRBJ2-1, with D perhaps given as TRBD1 or TRBD2 (5 bases each). V lost 2 bases to trimming and J lost 5 bases, with 13 bases between them. This CDR3 is 15 amino acids long. From germline, CDR1 is SGHAT and CDR2 FQNNGV. CDR3 bases: TGTGCCAGCAGCTTATTTGGGACGCAGAACAATGAGCAGTTCTTC. Amino acids: CASSLFGTQNNEQFF.

The CDR3 DNA reads TGTGCCAGCAGTGAATTTCCGATAGGGGGAGTAGGTACCGGGGAGCTGTTTTTT. Translation gives CASSEFPIGGVGTGELFF. The V call is TRBV6-1, the J call TRBJ2-2, with D perhaps TRBD1 (6 bases). Germline CDR1 and CDR2: MNHNS and SASEGT. The CDR3 extends over 18 amino acids. V lost 2 bases and J lost 5, with 21 bases in between.

V gene TRBV6-1 combines with J gene TRBJ2-3; D gene unclear. This CDR3 comprises 15 residues. V dropped 5 bases and J dropped 2 bases, with 14 bases sitting between them. Germline V CDR1 and CDR2: MNHNS, SASEGT. In nucleotides, the CDR3 is TGTGCCAGCAGTAGCTGGCGCGATCTCACAGATACGCAGTATTTT. Amino acid sequence: CASSSWRDLTDTQYF.